A selection of T cell receptor beta chains follows, all from one sample in a study of response to subunit inactivated influenza vaccine. TCRdb fed the RT-PCR reads into MiXCR, producing one record per CDR3 protein. The sample yields under 550,000 distinct CDR3 sequences, approximately 7.6% seen once. Sequenced here: PBMCs from blood, sampled roughly 24 months after vaccination. The source is a man aged 50-75 years who received an inactivated influenza vaccine. The CDR3 runs from the conserved cysteine through the conserved F or W. The order of the fields is J gene, clone size, D gene, V gene, CDR3 DNA, CDR3 protein. D genes are given only for firm matches. Expanded clones are given a class, and other clones once, few, many or no size at all.

>TRBJ2-7|many|-|TRBV6-5
TGTGCCAGCAGTTACGGGGGCGGCCTGAGCTCCTACGAGCAGTACTTC
CASSYGGGLSSYEQYF
>TRBJ1-5|-|-|TRBV12-3/TRBV12-4
TGTGCCAGCAGTGGTGGGGGGGATATTCAGCCCCAGCATTTT
CASSGGGDIQPQHF
>TRBJ2-2|many|TRBD2|TRBV6-1
TGTGCCAGCAGGATCCTAGCGGGGGTGAACACCGGGGAGCTGTTTTTT
CASRILAGVNTGELFF
>TRBJ2-1|many|-|TRBV12-3/TRBV12-4
TGTGCCAGCAGTCTAGCCTTATACAATGAGCAGTTCTTC
CASSLALYNEQFF
>TRBJ1-1|-|-|TRBV28
TGTGCCTCGGGGGTAGCTTTCTTT
CASGVAFF
>TRBJ2-2|many|TRBD2|TRBV20-1
TGCAGTGCTAGAGATCTTAGGAGCGGGGGCCTCGCAGGGGAGCTGTTTTTT
CSARDLRSGGLAGELFF
>TRBJ2-7|many|TRBD2|TRBV5-1
TGCGCCAGCAGCTTGGAAGCTAGCGGCAGGGCGTACGAGCAGTACTTC
CASSLEASGRAYEQYF
>TRBJ1-2|-|TRBD1|TRBV3-1
TGTGCCAGCAGCCTACGGACAGGGTGGACTAACTATGGCTACACCTTC
CASSLRTGWTNYGYTF
>TRBJ2-7|many|TRBD2|TRBV5-1
TGCGCCAGCAGCTTGGGTCCTAGCGGGAGGGCCTCCGAGTACGAGCAGTACTTC
CASSLGPSGRASEYEQYF
>TRBJ2-5|few|-|TRBV2
TGTGCCAGCAGTGTCCGGGGTGTAGAGACCCAGTACTTC
CASSVRGVETQYF
>TRBJ2-3|many|-|TRBV12-3/TRBV12-4
TGTGCCAGCAGTTTAGGTGGGGGGGCCAGATTAATACCCACAGATACGCAGTATTTT
CASSLGGGARLIPTDTQYF
>TRBJ2-2|few|TRBD1|TRBV6-5
TGTGCCAGCAGTATACAGGGGGCCGCCGGGGAGCTGTTTTTT
CASSIQGAAGELFF
>TRBJ2-5|-|TRBD2|TRBV7-2
TGTGCCAGCAGCCTTCCCCTGGGCGGGAGGGATGAGACCCAGTACTTC
CASSLPLGGRDETQYF
>TRBJ1-3|-|-|TRBV5-1
TGCGCCAGCAGCACAGACAGCAAATCTGGAAACACCATATATTTT
CASSTDSKSGNTIYF
>TRBJ1-5|few|-|TRBV16
TGTGCCAGCAGCCACCCGGGGGTCCAGCCCCAGCATTTT
CASSHPGVQPQHF
>TRBJ2-5|-|-|TRBV5-1
TGCGCCAGTCAGACCTCCGGGACAAAAGGGACCCAGTACTTC
CASQTSGTKGTQYF
>TRBJ2-6|few|-|TRBV20-1
TGCAGTGCTAGTGTCGGCGGCTCTGGGGCCAACGTCCTGACTTTC
CSASVGGSGANVLTF